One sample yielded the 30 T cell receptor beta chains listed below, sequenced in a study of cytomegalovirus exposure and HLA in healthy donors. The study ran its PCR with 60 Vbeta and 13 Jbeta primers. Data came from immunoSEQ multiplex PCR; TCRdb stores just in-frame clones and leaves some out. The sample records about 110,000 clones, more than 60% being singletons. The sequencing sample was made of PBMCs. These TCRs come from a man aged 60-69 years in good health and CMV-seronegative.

The CDR3 is CASSQYNEQFF. The DNA of the CDR3 is TGCGCCAGCAGCCAGTACAATGAGCAGTTCTTC. V usage is TRBV5-1 and J usage is TRBJ2-1; D is uncertain. V lost 4 bases and J 4 bases, leaving 3 bases between the germline ends. Germline CDR1 reads SGHRS; CDR2 reads YFSETQ. This CDR3 has 11 amino acids. Filled out from reference TRBV5-1 and TRBJ2-1, the complete variable domain reads KAGVTQTPRYLIKTRGQQVTLSCSPISGHRSVSWYQQTPGQGLQFLFEYFSETQRNKGNFPGRFSGRQFSNSRSEMNVSTLELGDSALYLCASSQYNEQFFGPGTRLTVL.

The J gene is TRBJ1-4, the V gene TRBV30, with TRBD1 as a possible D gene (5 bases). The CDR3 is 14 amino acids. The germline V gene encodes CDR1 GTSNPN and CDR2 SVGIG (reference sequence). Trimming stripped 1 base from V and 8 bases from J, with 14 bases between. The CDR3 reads CAWSEGDSGEKLFF. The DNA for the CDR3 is TGTGCCTGGAGTGAAGGAGACAGTGGGGAAAAACTGTTTTTT.

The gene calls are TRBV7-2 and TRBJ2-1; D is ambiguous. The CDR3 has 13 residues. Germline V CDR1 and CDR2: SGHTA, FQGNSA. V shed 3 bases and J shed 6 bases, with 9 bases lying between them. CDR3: CASSFSVSNEQFF. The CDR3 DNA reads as TGTGCCAGCAGCTTCTCGGTGAGCAATGAGCAGTTCTTC.

The CDR3 region is CSVPLSSGGNEQFF. CDR3 nucleotide sequence: TGCAGCGTTCCACTATCCTCGGGGGGGAATGAGCAGTTCTTC. This sequence joins TRBV29-1 and TRBJ2-1; TRBD2 matches 8 bases. The CDR3 length is 14 residues. V lost 5 bases, J lost 7 bases, and 10 bases stayed unmatched. CDR1 is SQVTM and CDR2 is ANQGSEA in the germline V gene.

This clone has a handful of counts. CDR3 in amino acids: CASRVIGGEGRYTF. DNA for the CDR3: TGTGCCAGCAGGGTGATCGGGGGGGAGGGTCGCTACACCTTC. The genes are TRBV7-8 and TRBJ1-2, with TRBD1 as a possible D gene (5 bases). V was clipped by 6 bases and J by 9 bases, with 20 bases between them. Germline-derived CDR1 and CDR2 are SGHVS and FQNEAQ. The CDR3 length is 14 residues.

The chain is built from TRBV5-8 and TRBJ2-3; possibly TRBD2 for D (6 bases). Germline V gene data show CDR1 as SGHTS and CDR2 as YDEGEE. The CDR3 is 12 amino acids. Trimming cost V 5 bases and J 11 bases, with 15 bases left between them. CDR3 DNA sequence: TGTGCCAGCAGTAAGGACTATGCCGTGCAGTATTTT. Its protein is CASSKDYAVQYF.

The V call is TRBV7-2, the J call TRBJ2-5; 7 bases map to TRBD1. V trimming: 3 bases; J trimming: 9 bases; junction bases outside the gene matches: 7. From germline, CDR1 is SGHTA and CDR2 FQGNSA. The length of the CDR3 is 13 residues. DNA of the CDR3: TGTGCCAGCAGCTTGGGGACAGTTAAGGCCCAGTACTTC. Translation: CASSLGTVKAQYF.

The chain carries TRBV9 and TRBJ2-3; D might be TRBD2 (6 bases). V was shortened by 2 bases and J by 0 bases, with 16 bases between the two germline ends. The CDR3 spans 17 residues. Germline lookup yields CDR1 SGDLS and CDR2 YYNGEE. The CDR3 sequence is CASSVAPGAGSTDTQYF. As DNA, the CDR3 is TGTGCCAGCAGCGTCGCCCCTGGGGCGGGGAGCACAGATACGCAGTATTTT.

The CDR3 coding sequence is TGTGCCAGCAGTTTAGGGGGGGCAACTAATGAAAAACTGTTTTTT. Translating gives CASSLGGATNEKLFF. V usage is TRBV28 and J usage is TRBJ1-4; D perhaps matches TRBD1 (5 bases). Germline loops: CDR1 MDHEN, CDR2 SYDVKM. V was clipped by 2 bases and J by 0 bases, with 7 bases between them. This CDR3 contains 15 residues.

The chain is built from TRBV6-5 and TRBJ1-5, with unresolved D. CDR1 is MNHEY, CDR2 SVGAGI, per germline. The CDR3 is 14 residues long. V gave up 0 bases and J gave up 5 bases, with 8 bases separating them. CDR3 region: CASSYSMSYQPQHF. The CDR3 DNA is TGTGCCAGCAGTTACTCGATGAGTTATCAGCCCCAGCATTTT.

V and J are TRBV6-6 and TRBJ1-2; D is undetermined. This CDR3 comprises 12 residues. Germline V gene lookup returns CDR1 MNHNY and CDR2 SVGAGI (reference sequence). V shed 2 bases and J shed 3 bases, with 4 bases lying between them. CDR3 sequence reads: CASSYLYYGYTF. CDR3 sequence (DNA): TGTGCCAGCAGTTACCTCTACTATGGCTACACCTTC.

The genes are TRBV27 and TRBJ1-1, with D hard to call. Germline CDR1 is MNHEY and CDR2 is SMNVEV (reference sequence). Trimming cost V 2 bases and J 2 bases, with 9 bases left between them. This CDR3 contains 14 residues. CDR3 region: CASSLRGRNTEAFF. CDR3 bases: TGTGCCAGCAGTTTAAGAGGGCGAAACACTGAAGCTTTCTTT.

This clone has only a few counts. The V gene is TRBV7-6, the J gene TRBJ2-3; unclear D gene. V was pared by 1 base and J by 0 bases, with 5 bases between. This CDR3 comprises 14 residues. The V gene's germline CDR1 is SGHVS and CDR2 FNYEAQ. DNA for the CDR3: TGTGCCAGCAGCTTAGTCCCTAGCACAGATACGCAGTATTTT. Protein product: CASSLVPSTDTQYF. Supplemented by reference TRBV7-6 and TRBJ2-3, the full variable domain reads GAGVSQSPRYKVTKRGQDVALRCDPISGHVSLYWYRQALGQGPEFLTYFNYEAQQDKSGLPNDRFSAERPEGSISTLTIQRTEQRDSAMYRCASSLVPSTDTQYFGPGTRLTVL.

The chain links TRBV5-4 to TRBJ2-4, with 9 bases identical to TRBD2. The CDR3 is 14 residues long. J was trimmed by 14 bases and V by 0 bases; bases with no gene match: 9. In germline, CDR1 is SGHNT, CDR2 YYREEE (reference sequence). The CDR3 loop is CASSLVAGASPEYF. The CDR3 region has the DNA TGTGCCAGCAGCTTGGTAGCGGGGGCCTCCCCCGAGTACTTC.

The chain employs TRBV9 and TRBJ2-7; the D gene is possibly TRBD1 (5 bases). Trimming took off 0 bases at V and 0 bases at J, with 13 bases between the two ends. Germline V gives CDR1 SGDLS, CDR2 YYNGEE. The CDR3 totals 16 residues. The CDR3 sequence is CASSVAGRVPSYEQYF. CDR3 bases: TGTGCCAGCAGCGTAGCTGGCAGGGTCCCCTCCTACGAGCAGTACTTC.

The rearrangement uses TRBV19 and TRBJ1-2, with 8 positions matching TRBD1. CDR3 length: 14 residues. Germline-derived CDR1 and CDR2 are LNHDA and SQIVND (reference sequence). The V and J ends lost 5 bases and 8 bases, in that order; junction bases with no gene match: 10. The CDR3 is CASSPYYRGEGYTF. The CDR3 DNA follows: TGTGCCAGTAGTCCTTACTACAGGGGGGAAGGCTACACCTTC.

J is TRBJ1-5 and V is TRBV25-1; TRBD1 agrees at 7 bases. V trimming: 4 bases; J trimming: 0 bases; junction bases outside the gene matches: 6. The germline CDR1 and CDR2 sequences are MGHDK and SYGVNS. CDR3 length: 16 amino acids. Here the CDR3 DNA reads TGTGCCAGCAGTGGCTCGGAGGGGGCTAGCAATCAGCCCCAGCATTTT. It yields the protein CASSGSEGASNQPQHF.

The DNA for the CDR3 is TGTGCCAGCAGCTTAGGGAACAGGGGGTTTCGCGAGCAGTACTTC. This codes for CASSLGNRGFREQYF. This sequence joins TRBV13 and TRBJ2-7, with 8 bases aligning to TRBD1. Germline CDR1 is PRHDT and CDR2 is FYEKMQ (reference sequence). The V gene end was trimmed by 0 bases and the J gene end by 6 bases; junction bases not matched to a gene: 7. The CDR3 spans 15 residues.

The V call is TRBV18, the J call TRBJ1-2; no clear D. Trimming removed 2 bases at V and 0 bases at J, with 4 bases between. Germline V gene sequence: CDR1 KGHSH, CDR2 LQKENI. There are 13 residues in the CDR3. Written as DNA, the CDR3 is TGTGCCAGCTCACCAGAGGCTAACTATGGCTACACCTTC. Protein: CASSPEANYGYTF.

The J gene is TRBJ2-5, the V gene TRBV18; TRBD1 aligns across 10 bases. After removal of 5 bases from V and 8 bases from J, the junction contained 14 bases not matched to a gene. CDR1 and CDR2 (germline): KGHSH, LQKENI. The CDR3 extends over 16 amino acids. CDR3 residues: CASSGDRGLVGETQYF. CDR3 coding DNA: TGTGCCAGCTCAGGGGACAGGGGCCTCGTGGGTGAAACCCAGTACTTC.

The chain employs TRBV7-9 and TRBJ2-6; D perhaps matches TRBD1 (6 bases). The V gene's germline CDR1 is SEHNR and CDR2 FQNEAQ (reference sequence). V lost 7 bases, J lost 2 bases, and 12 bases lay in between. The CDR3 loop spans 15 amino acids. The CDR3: CASTNRVAGANVLTF. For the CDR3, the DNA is TGTGCCAGCACAAACAGGGTGGCTGGGGCCAACGTCCTGACTTTC.

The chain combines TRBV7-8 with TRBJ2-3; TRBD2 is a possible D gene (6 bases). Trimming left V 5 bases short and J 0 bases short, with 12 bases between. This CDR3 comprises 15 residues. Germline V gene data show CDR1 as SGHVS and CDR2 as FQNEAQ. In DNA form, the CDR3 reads TGTGCCAGCAGCGATAGCGGTCTAAGCACAGATACGCAGTATTTT. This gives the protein CASSDSGLSTDTQYF.

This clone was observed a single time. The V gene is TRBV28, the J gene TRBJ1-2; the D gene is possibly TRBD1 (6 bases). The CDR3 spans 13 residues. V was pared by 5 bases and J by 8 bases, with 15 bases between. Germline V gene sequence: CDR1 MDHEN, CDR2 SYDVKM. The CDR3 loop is CASSLGGGEGYTF. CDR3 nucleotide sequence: TGTGCCAGCAGTCTAGGAGGGGGGGAAGGCTACACCTTC.

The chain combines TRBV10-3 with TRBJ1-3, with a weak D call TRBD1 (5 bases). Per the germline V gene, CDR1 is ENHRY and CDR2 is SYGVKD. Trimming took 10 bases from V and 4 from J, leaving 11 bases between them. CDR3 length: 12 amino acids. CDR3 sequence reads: CATSTEGNTIYF. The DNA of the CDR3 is TGTGCCACCTCGACAGAGGGAAACACCATATATTTT.

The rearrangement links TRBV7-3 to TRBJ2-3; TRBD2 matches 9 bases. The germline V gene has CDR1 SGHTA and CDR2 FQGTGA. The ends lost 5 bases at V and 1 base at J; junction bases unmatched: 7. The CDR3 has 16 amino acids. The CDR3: CASSPQRGAGTDTQYF. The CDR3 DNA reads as TGTGCCAGCAGCCCCCAGCGGGGGGCGGGCACAGATACGCAGTATTTT. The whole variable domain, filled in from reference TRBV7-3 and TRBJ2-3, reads GAGVSQTPSNKVTEKGKYVELRCDPISGHTALYWYRQSLGQGPEFLIYFQGTGAADDSGLPNDRFFAVRPEGSVSTLKIQRTERGDSAVYLCASSPQRGAGTDTQYFGPGTRLTVL.

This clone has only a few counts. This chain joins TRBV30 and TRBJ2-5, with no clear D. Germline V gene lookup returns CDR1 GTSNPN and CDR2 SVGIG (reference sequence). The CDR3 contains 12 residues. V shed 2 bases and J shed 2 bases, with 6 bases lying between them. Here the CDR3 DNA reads TGTGCCTGGAGTCTCGTACAAGAGACCCAGTACTTC. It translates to CAWSLVQETQYF.

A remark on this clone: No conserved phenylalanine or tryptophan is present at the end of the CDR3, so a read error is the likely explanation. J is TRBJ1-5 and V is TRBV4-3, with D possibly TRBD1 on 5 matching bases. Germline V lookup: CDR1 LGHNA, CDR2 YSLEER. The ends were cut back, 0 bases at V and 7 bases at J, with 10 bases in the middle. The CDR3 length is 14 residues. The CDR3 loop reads CASSQDRQGQPQHL. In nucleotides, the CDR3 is TGCGCCAGCAGCCAAGATCGGCAGGGACAGCCCCAGCATCTT.

CDR3 loop: CASSSRGNTEAFF. In DNA form, the CDR3 reads TGTGCCAGCAGCTCCCGGGGGAACACTGAAGCTTTCTTT. This rearrangement joins TRBV7-3 to TRBJ1-1, with unresolved D. This CDR3 has 13 residues. Trimming removed 4 bases at V and 1 base at J, with 7 bases between. Germline assignment: CDR1 SGHTA and CDR2 FQGTGA.

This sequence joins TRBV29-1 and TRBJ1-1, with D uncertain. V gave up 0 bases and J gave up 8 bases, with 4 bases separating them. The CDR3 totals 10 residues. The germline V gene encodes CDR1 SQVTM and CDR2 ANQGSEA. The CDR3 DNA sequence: TGCAGCGTTGAAGACAGGGAAGCTTTCTTT. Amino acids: CSVEDREAFF. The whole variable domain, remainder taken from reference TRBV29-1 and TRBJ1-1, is SAVISQKPSRDICQRGTSLTIQCQVDSQVTMMFWYRQQPGQSLTLIATANQGSEATYESGFVIDKFPISRPNLTFSTLTVSNMSPEDSSIYLCSVEDREAFFGQGTRLTVV.

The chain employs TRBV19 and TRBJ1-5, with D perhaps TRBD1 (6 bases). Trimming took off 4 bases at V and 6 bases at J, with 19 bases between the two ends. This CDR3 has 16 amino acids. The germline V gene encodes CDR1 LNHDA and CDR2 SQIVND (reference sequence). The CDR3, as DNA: TGTGCCAGTAGTAGGCTGGGAGGGGGACTCAGTCAGCCCCAGCATTTT. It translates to CASSRLGGGLSQPQHF.